The 23 T cell receptor beta chains below come from one sample, sequenced in a study of CD8 T cells in Susac syndrome. Reverse transcription used about 0.5 to 1 ug RNA and random hexamers. One entry per CDR3 protein, called by TCRdb with MiXCR from the immunoSEQ multiplex PCR reads. The sample consists of 100,000 to 150,000 distinct CDR3 sequences, 85% to 95% of them appearing once. The sample was CD4+ T cells from PBMCs. The receptor source for this set is a human donor with multiple sclerosis.

The chain uses TRBV7-8 and TRBJ2-6; D gene unclear. This CDR3 spans 14 amino acids. From germline, CDR1 is SGHVS and CDR2 FQNEAQ. Trimming stripped 3 bases from V and 0 bases from J, with 3 bases between. The CDR3 DNA sequence: TGTGCCAGCAGCTTCGTCTCTGGGGCCAACGTCCTGACTTTC. This translates into CASSFVSGANVLTF.

V gene TRBV12-5 combines with J gene TRBJ2-7; 7 bases line up with TRBD2. The CDR3 contains 15 residues. The V gene's germline CDR1 is LGHNT and CDR2 FRNRAP. The J segment lost 2 bases and the V segment lost 1 base, leaving 5 bases of the junction unmatched. The CDR3, as DNA: TGTGCTAGTGGTTTGGCTCGGGGGGACCCCTACGAGCAGTACTTC. Its translation: CASGLARGDPYEQYF.

The chain has TRBV24-1 and TRBJ2-1, with 8 bases identical to TRBD2. Germline assignment: CDR1 KGHDR and CDR2 SFDVKD. CDR3 size: 14 residues. The V gene end was trimmed by 7 bases and the J gene end by 5 bases; junction bases not matched to a gene: 6. In nucleotides, the CDR3 is TGTGCCACCAGGAGCGGGGGTAATCACAATGAGCAGTTCTTC. It specifies CATRSGGNHNEQFF.

V and J are TRBV29-1 and TRBJ1-2; TRBD1 matches 7 bases. J was trimmed by 6 bases and V by 7 bases; bases with no gene match: 8. Per germline, CDR1 SQVTM and CDR2 ANQGSEA. This CDR3 spans 12 amino acids. The CDR3 DNA reads as TGCAGCGCCGGACAGGATTACGATGGCTACACCTTC. Translation: CSAGQDYDGYTF.

The chain employs TRBV9 and TRBJ1-2, with unresolved D. V gave up 4 bases and J gave up 2 bases, with 9 bases separating them. The CDR3 covers 13 residues. The germline V gene has CDR1 SGDLS and CDR2 YYNGEE. CDR3 protein: CASSTRQNYGYTF. CDR3 DNA sequence: TGTGCCAGCAGCACAAGGCAAAACTATGGCTACACCTTC.

The chain recombines TRBV12-3 or TRBV12-4 with TRBJ2-1; possible D gene TRBD1, 5 bases. The CDR3 has 15 residues. V gave up 6 bases and J gave up 9 bases, with 21 bases separating them. The CDR3 DNA is TGTGCCAGCAGCGGGCAAGGGTGGGGCCGGTCTGAGCAGTTCTTC. It translates to CASSGQGWGRSEQFF.

The chain recombines TRBV18 with TRBJ2-7; 8 bases are shared with TRBD1. With 3 bases clipped from V and 2 bases from J, the junction kept 6 bases outside the gene matches. CDR3 length: 15 amino acids. Germline values: CDR1 KGHSH, CDR2 LQKENI. DNA for the CDR3: TGTGCCAGCTCACCTCGGCAGGGGGCAACCTACGAGCAGTACTTC. Its protein is CASSPRQGATYEQYF.

V gene TRBV25-1 combines with J gene TRBJ2-1; D gene uncertain. V was pared by 8 bases and J by 0 bases, with 14 bases between. CDR1 MGHDK and CDR2 SYGVNS come from the germline V gene. The CDR3 is 15 residues long. The CDR3 sequence is CASVSAQSSYNEQFF. DNA for the CDR3: TGTGCCAGCGTAAGCGCCCAAAGCTCCTACAATGAGCAGTTCTTC.

The V call is TRBV5-1, the J call TRBJ2-5, with D unclear. CDR1 SGHRS and CDR2 YFSETQ come from the germline V gene. CDR3 length: 14 amino acids. The ends were cut back, 1 base at V and 3 bases at J, with 10 bases in the middle. CDR3 residues: CASSLSLVEETQYF. Here the CDR3 DNA reads TGCGCCAGCAGCTTGTCCCTAGTTGAAGAGACCCAGTACTTC.

A single count supports this clonotype. The genes are TRBV6-5 and TRBJ1-2; D is uncertain. The ends were cut back, 2 bases at V and 6 bases at J, with 10 bases in the middle. The CDR3 is 13 residues long. Germline lookup yields CDR1 MNHEY and CDR2 SVGAGI. This CDR3 is CASSYGSRDGYTF. The CDR3 DNA reads as TGTGCCAGCAGTTACGGGAGCCGGGATGGCTACACCTTC.

V gene TRBV30 combines with J gene TRBJ2-7; D may be TRBD1 (6 bases). V was shortened by 0 bases and J by 8 bases, with 11 bases between the two germline ends. Germline CDR1 is GTSNPN and CDR2 is SVGIG (reference sequence). The CDR3 extends over 12 amino acids. CDR3 DNA sequence: TGTGCCTGGAGTGTAATACAGGGCCAGCAGTACTTC. Its translation is CAWSVIQGQQYF.

The V gene is TRBV2, the J gene TRBJ2-2, with TRBD1 as a possible D gene (6 bases). The ends were cut back, 7 bases at V and 3 bases at J, with 12 bases in the middle. The CDR3 totals 14 residues. The germline V gene encodes CDR1 SNHLY and CDR2 FYNNEI. As DNA, the CDR3 is TGTGCCAGCATCACAGGGCAACACACCGGGGAGCTGTTTTTT. Amino acid sequence: CASITGQHTGELFF.

This clonotype has a handful of counts. The chain is built from TRBV5-1 and TRBJ1-1, with no clear D. Germline CDR1 is SGHRS and CDR2 is YFSETQ. The CDR3 sequence is 14 residues long. The germline V and J ends were trimmed by 0 bases and 2 bases, with 8 bases remaining between them. CDR3 coding DNA: TGCGCCAGCAGCTTGGGTACCCTTAACACTGAAGCTTTCTTT. Translated, it gives CASSLGTLNTEAFF.

The V gene is TRBV4-1, the J gene TRBJ1-1; no reliable D call. Germline V gives CDR1 MGHRA, CDR2 YSYEKL. CDR3 length equals 16 residues. Trimming removed 0 bases from V and 2 bases from J, with 13 bases in between. CDR3 bases: TGCGCCAGCAGCCAAGAAGTGGCAGCCCCAAACACTGAAGCTTTCTTT. This sequence encodes CASSQEVAAPNTEAFF.

The chain uses TRBV2 and TRBJ2-5, with unresolved D. The CDR3 covers 13 residues. CDR1 SNHLY and CDR2 FYNNEI come from the germline V gene. V was clipped by 2 bases and J by 3 bases, with 7 bases between them. CDR3 in amino acids: CASSELTEETQYF. CDR3 nucleotide sequence: TGTGCCAGCAGTGAACTAACGGAAGAGACCCAGTACTTC.

J is TRBJ2-5 and V is TRBV29-1, with D possibly TRBD2 on 6 matching bases. CDR3 length: 14 amino acids. The V end lost 2 bases, the J end lost 7 bases, and 17 bases lay between the germline ends. CDR1 is SQVTM and CDR2 is ANQGSEA in the germline V gene. The CDR3 region has the DNA TGCAGCGTTGAAAGTGGGGGGTTCCCAGGGACCCAGTACTTC. This sequence encodes CSVESGGFPGTQYF.

The chain has TRBV2 and TRBJ1-2, with D tentatively TRBD1 (6 bases). The germline gives CDR1 SNHLY, CDR2 FYNNEI. The CDR3 sequence is 13 residues long. Trimming left V 6 bases short and J 8 bases short, with 16 bases between. The CDR3 is CASRSTGRYGYTF. Written as DNA, the CDR3 is TGTGCCAGCAGGTCAACAGGGAGGTACGGCTACACCTTC.

This rearrangement joins TRBV6-2 or TRBV6-3 to TRBJ1-1; D ambiguous. The CDR3 covers 15 residues. V lost 6 bases, J lost 2 bases, and 16 bases lay in between. The germline CDR1 and CDR2 sequences are MNHEY and SVGEGT. The CDR3 DNA reads as TGTGCCAGCAGCCGAGGATGGCGGATAAACACTGAAGCTTTCTTT. It codes for CASSRGWRINTEAFF.

J is TRBJ1-5 and V is TRBV27; perhaps TRBD1 as D (6 bases). The ends were cut back, 3 bases at V and 0 bases at J, with 12 bases in the middle. This CDR3 is 16 amino acids long. Germline values: CDR1 MNHEY, CDR2 SMNVEV (reference sequence). DNA of the CDR3: TGTGCCAGCAGTTTGGGGGGCTCCGGTAGCAATCAGCCCCAGCATTTT. Protein sequence: CASSLGGSGSNQPQHF.

This sequence joins TRBV12-2 and TRBJ2-7; TRBD2 was called by the table and not checked on the DNA. TRBV12-2 has pseudogene status. CDR3 size: 17 residues. As DNA, the CDR3 is TGTGCAAGTCCACAGGTAGGATCGTCGGGGGAGGTTGTTGAGCAGTACTTC. Its protein is CASPQVGSSGEVVEQYF.

V and J are TRBV20-1 and TRBJ1-1; no definite D call. Trimming pared 2 bases from V and 1 base from J, leaving 2 bases between. CDR1 and CDR2 from the germline V gene are DFQATT and SNEGSKA (reference sequence). The CDR3 runs 11 residues. CDR3 coding DNA: TGCAGTGCTAGATCGAACACTGAAGCTTTCTTT. It yields the protein CSARSNTEAFF.

The chain couples TRBV30 to TRBJ2-1; D perhaps matches TRBD2 (7 bases). The CDR3 contains 15 residues. Looked up from germline, CDR1 is GTSNPN and CDR2 is SVGIG (reference sequence). V lost 3 bases to trimming and J lost 6 bases, with 18 bases between them. DNA for the CDR3: TGTGCCTGGAGCGAAGACCGGGGGGCAACCAATGAGCAGTTCTTC. Its translation: CAWSEDRGATNEQFF.

The chain links TRBV13 to TRBJ1-1; 7 bases map to TRBD1. V lost 5 bases and J lost 6; bases outside the gene matches: 9. Per germline, CDR1 PRHDT and CDR2 FYEKMQ (reference sequence). This CDR3 has 14 amino acids. The chain's CDR3 is CASSTTQGRPEAFF. The CDR3 region has the DNA TGTGCCAGCAGCACCACACAGGGGAGACCTGAAGCTTTCTTT. Full variable domain (remainder filled in from reference TRBV13 and TRBJ1-1): AAGVIQSPRHLIKEKRETATLKCYPIPRHDTVYWYQQGPGQDPQFLISFYEKMQSDKGSIPDRFSAQQFSDYHSELNMSSLELGDSALYFCASSTTQGRPEAFFGQGTRLTVV.